This T cell receptor beta chain appears in the sequencing data of a study of T-cell reconstitution after alpha-beta-depleted transplantation in children (dated by TCRdb to the mid-2010s). Notes on the research overall: T-cell immune reconstitution after TCRalphabeta/CD19-depleted allogeneic hematopoietic cell transplantation in children was quantitatively tracked in the study by means of TCR repertoire profiling.

Beyond this particular receptor, the publication reports: The high TCRbeta diversity at day 60 in some patients was ascribed to recipient T cells and intrathymic progenitors that had survived conditioning. Hyperexpanded clone frequencies declined over subsequent months; after one year, T-cell counts and TCRbeta diversity were mostly attributed to newly produced T cells. Apparently early alphabetaT-cell count recovery about two months after transplant reportedly relied on only several hundred rapidly expanded clones derived from non-depleted graft cells.

The library was built by means of PCR. The sequencing machine was an Illumina HiSeq 2500. TCR library preparation used molecular barcoding, with unique molecular identifiers applied to normalize quantification of the TCRbeta repertoire. Clones were called with MiXCR by TCRdb after fastp trimmed the public reads at Q25, and only in-frame beta chains were retained. Identical CDR3 protein sequences are pooled into one entry, listed with their most common genes and DNA. This sample is represented by just over 950,000 distinct CDR3 sequences; around 30% of them were singletons. The leading ten clones occupy about 28% of the sample. Spanning cysteine to phenylalanine, the CDR3 consists of 14 amino acids. Solely the CDR3 DNA is kept, with 42 bases framed from the first base. V drops 1 base and J drops 6 bases, leaving 13 bases in between. The germline V gene sets CDR1 to SGHTA and CDR2 to FQGNSA. In light of the paper, this sample's treatment or condition label describes: allogeneic hematopoietic cell transplantation with graft depleted of TCRalphabeta T cells and CD19 B cells. TCRalphabeta/CD19-depleted allogeneic hematopoietic cell grafts were given to the transplant recipients, all of whom were children.

This clonotype occurred a few times. No antigen is known for it. No clone much larger than this one lies a single base away; base qualities are absent. The chain is assembled from TRBV7-2 and TRBJ2-7; the D call is tentative, TRBD1 or TRBD2, as each matches 6 bases. The sample consisted of PBMCs, mostly from graft donor cells, taken 360 days after TCRalphabeta/CD19-depleted stem cell transplant. The receptor's source is a boy younger than two who had a stem cell transplant for SCID, so the T cells may come from the graft donor. DNA sequence: TGTGCCAGCAGCTTAGGAGCCAGGGGAGGCGAGCAGTACTTC. This yields the protein CASSLGARGGEQYF. The entire variable domain, with the stretches around the CDR3 drawn from the reference TRBV7-2 and TRBJ2-7 proteins, is GAGVSQSPSNKVTEKGKDVELRCDPISGHTALYWYRQSLGQGLEFLIYFQGNSAPDKSGLPSDRFSAERTGGSVSTLTIQRTQQEDSAVYLCASSLGARGGEQYFGPGTRLTVT.